The clone carrying this TCR beta chain was detected only once. What it binds is unknown. The repertoire was sequenced with immunoSEQ multiplex PCR; TCRdb's copy has only in-frame clones and lacks some. The data hold about 390,000 clones, with about 88% observed a single time. The data belong to a study of Ad26.COV2.S vaccination and SARS-CoV-2 variants. Treatment specified: 15 to 20 received Ad26.COV2.S at low or high dose, single or two shots; 5 received placebo; per-sample allocation not given. At day 63 after the first vaccine or placebo injection, samples were drawn. Per the germline V gene, CDR1 is SGHRS and CDR2 is YFSETQ. The CDR3 consists of 15 residues. V was shortened by 2 bases and J by 1 base, with 11 bases between the two germline ends. Whole-study results and caveats: Spike-specific TCR breadth was greater in vaccine than placebo recipients. Measurement of non-spike TCR breadth gave similar results in vaccine and placebo recipients. After vaccination, reports described spike-specific CD8+ and CD4+ T cell responses as showing substantial breadth.

The clonotype originates from a person aged 18 to 59 who received the Ad26.COV2.S COVID-19 vaccine or a placebo. The specimen was peripheral blood, collected in a trial of Ad26.COV2.S vaccine versus placebo. The rearrangement joins TRBV5-1 to TRBJ2-3, with a possible D match to TRBD2 (7 bases). CDR3 protein: CASSFNGGRTDTQYF. CDR3 DNA sequence: TGCGCCAGCAGCTTCAACGGGGGGCGCACAGATACGCAGTATTTT. The full variable domain, with the rest looked up from reference TRBV5-1 and TRBJ2-3, is KAGVTQTPRYLIKTRGQQVTLSCSPISGHRSVSWYQQTPGQGLQFLFEYFSETQRNKGNFPGRFSGRQFSNSRSEMNVSTLELGDSALYLCASSFNGGRTDTQYFGPGTRLTVL.